This entry features one T cell receptor (beta chain) sequence. Its target is unknown. The assay was immunoSEQ multiplex PCR, and TCRdb's table has in-frame clones only and misses some. The top ten hold nearly 20% of the sample, which has approximately 99,000 clones, about 88% seen once. These data originate in a study of PD-1 blockade in classical Hodgkin lymphoma. Each patient relapsed following autologous stem cell transplantation, and prior brentuximab vedotin exposure differed. Points from the study as a whole: Newly diagnosed patients had baseline TCR diversity that was reportedly lower than that of healthy donors. By C4D1 there was a significant rise in CD4+ TCR diversity but not in CD8+ TCR diversity.

V gave up 0 bases and J gave up 8 bases, with 10 bases separating them. Germline lookup yields CDR1 MNHNY and CDR2 SVGAGI (reference sequence). The CDR3 runs 13 residues. The origin of this receptor is a human donor with classical Hodgkin lymphoma. V is TRBV6-6 and J is TRBJ1-1; D is unclear. Sample: peripheral blood mononuclear cells (PBMCs), taken before the second cycle of nivolumab. The CDR3 sequence: CASSYSIWREAFF. In nucleotides, the CDR3 is TGTGCCAGCAGTTACTCGATTTGGCGGGAAGCTTTCTTT.